This T cell receptor (beta chain) was sequenced in a study of immune characterization of retroperitoneal liposarcoma (dated by TCRdb to about 2019). Library preparation used PCR. For sequencing, a NextSeq 500 was employed. The public reads were reprocessed in TCRdb via fastp at Q25 and MiXCR, keeping in-frame beta chains. All rows with the same CDR3 protein become a single entry with the most common DNA and genes. The sample table records fewer than 3,000 distinct CDR3 sequences; over 35% of these occur just once. 50% to 60% of the sample rests with the top ten. Via the germline V gene (reference sequence), CDR1 is MNHEY and CDR2 SMNVEV. The CDR3 goes from the cysteine to the phenylalanine over 16 residues. Solely the CDR3 DNA is kept, with 48 bases framed from the first base. This clonotype has just a few counts. Its target antigen remains unknown. No base quality values were provided; no much bigger clone lies one nucleotide off.

This chain joins TRBV27 to TRBJ2-1, with TRBD1 identical over 12 junction bases. The better agreement between TRBJ2-7 and the DNA end casts doubt on the J call. The specimen was tumor tissue. The clonotype was recovered from a male donor with retroperitoneal liposarcoma. The nucleotides read TGTGCCAGCAGTTTAACCCTAGGGACAGGGGGCGTCGAGCAGTACTTC. Its protein is CASSLTLGTGGVEQYF.